The entry below gives a single T cell receptor beta chain sequence along with its context. Original methodology: Reference gene primers were amplified, and this amplification served to estimate nucleated cell counts. TCRdb's table, derived via immunoSEQ multiplex PCR, lists solely in-frame clones and lacks some. That table furnishes V, J and clone size, whereas the DNA furnished D and trimming. The table lists under 300,000 clones, approximately 90% of them singletons. This sample is drawn from a study of blood T cell repertoires in COVID-19. Study-level background: T cells, B-cell-depleted T cells, or PBMCs provided the cDNA or gDNA that served as material.

After removal of 3 bases from V and 5 bases from J, the junction contained 10 bases not matched to a gene. The length of the CDR3 is 17 residues. Germline V lookup: CDR1 MGHDK, CDR2 SYGVNS. Sequenced input: peripheral blood. The chain uses TRBV25-1 and TRBJ1-6, with 7 bases fitting TRBD1. The sequence was obtained from a woman in her forties who had recovered from COVID-19. CDR3 DNA: TGTGCCAGCAGTGACTACAGGGGCGAGGAGGATAATTCACCCCTCCACTTT. It codes for CASSDYRGEEDNSPLHF.